The next 11 T cell receptor beta chains were all read from a single sample in a study of blood T cell repertoires in COVID-19. The data were produced by immunoSEQ multiplex PCR, yet TCRdb's version contains in-frame clones alone and is incomplete. The sample contains a few hundred thousand clones, about 88% of which appear only once. Specimen: peripheral blood. The receptors were gathered from a human donor in a cohort sampled during active COVID-19.

This chain links TRBV29-1 with TRBJ2-7; 12 bases line up with TRBD1. V dropped 4 bases and J dropped 4; count of bases not matched to a gene: 5. This CDR3 spans 14 amino acids. Germline-derived CDR1 and CDR2 are SQVTM and ANQGSEA. The DNA of the CDR3 is TGCAGCGTTGGCCGGGACAGGGGGCGGTACGAGCAGTACTTC. It translates to CSVGRDRGRYEQYF.

The CDR3 here is CASRTLLGREETQYF. In nucleotides, the CDR3 is TGCGCCAGCCGTACCCTTTTAGGGAGAGAAGAGACCCAGTACTTC. The chain couples TRBV5-1 to TRBJ2-5, with a weak D call TRBD2 (5 bases). The CDR3 sequence is 15 residues long. Trimming removed 7 bases at V and 3 bases at J, with 19 bases between. Germline assignment: CDR1 SGHRS and CDR2 YFSETQ.

The rearrangement links TRBV30 to TRBJ1-2; D gene uncertain. Germline V CDR1 and CDR2: GTSNPN, SVGIG (reference sequence). CDR3 length: 12 amino acids. V was trimmed by 2 bases and J by 4 bases, leaving 8 bases between them. The CDR3 loop is CAWSWASYGYTF. DNA for the CDR3: TGTGCCTGGAGTTGGGCGAGCTATGGCTACACCTTC. Full variable domain (missing parts from reference TRBV30 and TRBJ1-2): SQTIHQWPATLVQPVGSPLSLECTVEGTSNPNLYWYRQAAGRGLQLLFYSVGIGQISSEVPQNLSASRPQDRQFILSSKKLLLSDSGFYLCAWSWASYGYTFGSGTRLTVV.

The chain combines TRBV7-2 with TRBJ1-4; 8 nucleotides align to TRBD1. This CDR3 region has 14 residues. Germline assignment: CDR1 SGHTA and CDR2 FQGNSA. Unmatched junction bases numbered 7, after V lost 5 bases and J lost 8 bases. CDR3 sequence: CASSQQGGGEKLFF. DNA of the CDR3: TGTGCCAGCAGCCAACAGGGGGGAGGGGAAAAACTGTTTTTT.

This clone was seen more than once but under ten times. This chain links TRBV27 with TRBJ1-5, with 8 bases fitting TRBD1. Germline V gene lookup returns CDR1 MNHEY and CDR2 SMNVEV (reference sequence). The V gene end was trimmed by 5 bases and the J gene end by 1 base; junction bases not matched to a gene: 1. The CDR3 runs 14 residues. CDR3 in DNA: TGTGCCAGCAGTCGACAGGGGAGCAATCAGCCCCAGCATTTT. It translates to CASSRQGSNQPQHF.

This clone was seen once. V gene TRBV24-1 combines with J gene TRBJ2-3; 9 nucleotides match TRBD2. The CDR3 runs to 17 residues. V shed 3 bases and J 3 bases; nucleotides not matched to a gene: 9. CDR1 KGHDR and CDR2 SFDVKD come from the germline V gene. CDR3: CATSDGSGGPMTDTQYF. DNA for the CDR3: TGTGCCACCAGTGATGGAAGCGGGGGGCCGATGACAGATACGCAGTATTTT.

The rearrangement links TRBV6-5 to TRBJ2-5, with D possibly matching TRBD1 (5 bases). Between the trimmed V and J ends, which lost 6 bases and 5 bases, there was a span of 13 bases. This CDR3 has 13 amino acids. The germline gives CDR1 MNHEY, CDR2 SVGAGI. The CDR3 region is CASRIGAQETQYF. The CDR3 nucleotides read TGTGCCAGCAGGATAGGGGCCCAGGAGACCCAGTACTTC.

The table lists this clone with a few counts. The chain recombines TRBV13 with TRBJ2-7, with 7 bases matching TRBD1. The CDR3 has 16 residues. Trimming at V came to 3 bases and at J to 5 bases, leaving 13 bases not matched to a gene. The germline V gene has CDR1 PRHDT and CDR2 FYEKMQ (reference sequence). CDR3 bases: TGTGCCAGCAGCTTCTCCTTTAGGGGGCCGCACCACGAGCAGTACTTC. This translates into CASSFSFRGPHHEQYF.

CDR3 region: CASSGLKFGQGDTGELFF. The CDR3 nucleotides read TGTGCCAGCAGCGGACTGAAGTTCGGGCAGGGCGACACCGGGGAGCTGTTTTTT. V gene TRBV9 combines with J gene TRBJ2-2; D might be TRBD1 (5 bases). From germline, CDR1 is SGDLS and CDR2 YYNGEE. CDR3 size: 18 residues. The V end lost 3 bases, the J end lost 3 bases, and 21 bases lay between the germline ends. Variable domain in full (rest from reference TRBV9 and TRBJ2-2): DSGVTQTPKHLITATGQRVTLRCSPRSGDLSVYWYQQSLDQGLQFLIQYYNGEERAKGNILERFSAQQFPDLHSELNLSSLELGDSALYFCASSGLKFGQGDTGELFFGEGSRLTVL.

V is TRBV4-1 and J is TRBJ1-2, with 12 nucleotides matching TRBD1. V gave up 1 base and J gave up 6 bases; unmatched junction bases: 3. The length of the CDR3 is 15 residues. CDR1 is MGHRA and CDR2 is YSYEKL in the germline V gene. The CDR3 DNA reads as TGCGCCAGCAGCCAAGCGGGACAGGGGGCTCATGGCTACACCTTC. Translation: CASSQAGQGAHGYTF.

In its sample, this clone was seen once. This chain uses TRBV5-1 with TRBJ1-1; D remains unclear. The ends were cut back, 0 bases at V and 7 bases at J, with 7 bases in the middle. The CDR3 runs to 12 residues. Germline CDR1 is SGHRS and CDR2 is YFSETQ. The CDR3 DNA follows: TGCGCCAGCAGCTTGGGTGGCTTTGAAGCTTTCTTT. Protein: CASSLGGFEAFF.